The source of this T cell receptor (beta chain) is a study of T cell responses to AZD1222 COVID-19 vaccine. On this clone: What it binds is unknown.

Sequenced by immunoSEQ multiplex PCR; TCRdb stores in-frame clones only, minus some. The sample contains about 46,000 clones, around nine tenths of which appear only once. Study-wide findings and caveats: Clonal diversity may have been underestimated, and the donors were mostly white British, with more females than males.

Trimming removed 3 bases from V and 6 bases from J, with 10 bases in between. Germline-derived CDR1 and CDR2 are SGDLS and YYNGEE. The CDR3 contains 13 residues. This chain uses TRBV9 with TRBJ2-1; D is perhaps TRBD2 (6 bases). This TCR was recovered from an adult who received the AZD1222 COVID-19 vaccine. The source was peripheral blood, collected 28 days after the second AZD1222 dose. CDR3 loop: CASSATSFNEQFF. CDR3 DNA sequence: TGTGCCAGCAGCGCGACTAGTTTCAATGAGCAGTTCTTC. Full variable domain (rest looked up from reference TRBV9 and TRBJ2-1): DSGVTQTPKHLITATGQRVTLRCSPRSGDLSVYWYQQSLDQGLQFLIQYYNGEERAKGNILERFSAQQFPDLHSELNLSSLELGDSALYFCASSATSFNEQFFGPGTRLTVL.